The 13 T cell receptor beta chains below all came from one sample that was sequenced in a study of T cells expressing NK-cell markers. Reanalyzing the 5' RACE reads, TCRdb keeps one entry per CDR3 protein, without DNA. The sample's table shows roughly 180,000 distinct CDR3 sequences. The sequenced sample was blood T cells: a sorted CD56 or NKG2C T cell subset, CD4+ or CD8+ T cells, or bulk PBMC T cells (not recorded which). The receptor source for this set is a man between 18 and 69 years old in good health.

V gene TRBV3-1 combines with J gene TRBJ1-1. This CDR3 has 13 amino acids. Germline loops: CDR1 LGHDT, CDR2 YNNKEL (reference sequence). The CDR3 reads CASSPNWYTEAFF. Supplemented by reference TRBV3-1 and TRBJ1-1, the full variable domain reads DTAVSQTPKYLVTQMGNDKSIKCEQNLGHDTMYWYKQDSKKFLKIMFSYNNKELIINETVPNRFSPKSPDKAHLNLHINSLELGDSAVYFCASSPNWYTEAFFGQGTRLTVV.

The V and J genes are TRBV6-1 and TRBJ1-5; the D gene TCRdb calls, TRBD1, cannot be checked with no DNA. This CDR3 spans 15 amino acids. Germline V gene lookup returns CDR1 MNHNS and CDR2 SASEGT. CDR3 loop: CASINRVGWDQPQHF.

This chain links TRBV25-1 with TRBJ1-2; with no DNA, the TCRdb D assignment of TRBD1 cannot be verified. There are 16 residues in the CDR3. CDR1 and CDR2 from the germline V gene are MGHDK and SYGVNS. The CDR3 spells CASSEYMEGAGYGYTF.

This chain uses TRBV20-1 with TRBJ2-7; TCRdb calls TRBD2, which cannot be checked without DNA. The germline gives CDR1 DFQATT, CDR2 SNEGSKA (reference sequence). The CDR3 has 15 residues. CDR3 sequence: CSAGTSGDFSYEQYF.

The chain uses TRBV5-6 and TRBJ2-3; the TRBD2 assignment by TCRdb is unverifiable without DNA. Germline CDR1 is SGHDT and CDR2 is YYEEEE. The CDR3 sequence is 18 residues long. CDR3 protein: CASSWSTRGGGDTDTQYF.

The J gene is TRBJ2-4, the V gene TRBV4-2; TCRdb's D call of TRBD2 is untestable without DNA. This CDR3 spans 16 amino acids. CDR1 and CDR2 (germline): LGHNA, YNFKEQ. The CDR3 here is CASSGEYAGGENIQYF.

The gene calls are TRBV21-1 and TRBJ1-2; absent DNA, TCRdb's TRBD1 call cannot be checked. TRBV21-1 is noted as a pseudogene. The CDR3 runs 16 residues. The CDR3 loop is CASSKRTGGPHYGYTF.

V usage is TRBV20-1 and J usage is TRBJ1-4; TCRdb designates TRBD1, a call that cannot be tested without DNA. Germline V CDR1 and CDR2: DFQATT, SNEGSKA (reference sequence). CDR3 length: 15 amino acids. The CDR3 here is CSARPPGQGNEKLFF.

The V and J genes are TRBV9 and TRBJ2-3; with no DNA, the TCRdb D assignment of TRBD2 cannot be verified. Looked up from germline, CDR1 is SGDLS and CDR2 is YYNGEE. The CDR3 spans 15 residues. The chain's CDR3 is CASSLSRSITDTQYF. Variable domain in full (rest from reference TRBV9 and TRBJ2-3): DSGVTQTPKHLITATGQRVTLRCSPRSGDLSVYWYQQSLDQGLQFLIQYYNGEERAKGNILERFSAQQFPDLHSELNLSSLELGDSALYFCASSLSRSITDTQYFGPGTRLTVL.

CDR3: CASSARGLAGVYEQYF. V is TRBV7-9 and J is TRBJ2-7; TCRdb picks TRBD2, but there is no DNA to check that call. Germline CDR1 SEHNR, CDR2 FQNEAQ (reference sequence). This CDR3 has 16 residues.

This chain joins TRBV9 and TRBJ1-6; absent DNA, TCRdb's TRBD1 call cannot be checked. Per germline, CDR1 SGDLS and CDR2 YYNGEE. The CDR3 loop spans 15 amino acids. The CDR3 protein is CASSVVGTEGSPLHF.

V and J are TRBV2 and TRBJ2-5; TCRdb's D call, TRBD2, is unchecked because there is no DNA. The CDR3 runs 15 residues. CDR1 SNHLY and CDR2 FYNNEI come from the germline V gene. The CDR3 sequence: CASRIAGGHQETQYF.

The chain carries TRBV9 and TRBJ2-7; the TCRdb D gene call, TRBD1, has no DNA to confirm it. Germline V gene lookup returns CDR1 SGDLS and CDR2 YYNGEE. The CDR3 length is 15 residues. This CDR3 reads CASSPRQVPMREQYF.